A selection of T cell receptor beta chains follows, all from one sample in a study of cytomegalovirus exposure and HLA in healthy donors. Using immunoSEQ multiplex PCR, the repertoire was profiled, and TCRdb retains in-frame clones only, with some absent. Of approximately 90,000 clones in the sample, 85% were seen once. Sequences were obtained from PBMCs. The receptors shown here come from a man aged 40-49 years in good health and CMV-seropositive. Both conserved end residues are part of each CDR3. The D gene is left open where the match is weak. Clone size is not always given. Where it is, it says once, few, many or a class for expanded clones.

TRBV6-1,-,-,TRBJ1-1,TGTGCCAGCAGTGAAGAGGGGGGGCAGATCACTGAAGCTTTCTTT,CASSEEGGQITEAFF
TRBV27,-,-,TRBJ1-5,TGTGCCAGCAGATCTCTAGGAGGTAGCAATCAGCCCCAGCATTTT,CASRSLGGSNQPQHF
TRBV4-1,-,-,TRBJ2-2,TGCGCCAGCAGTGTTAGCGCCGCTGCGAACACCGGGGAGCTGTTTTTT,CASSVSAAANTGELFF
TRBV2,TRBD2,few,TRBJ2-7,TGTGCCAGCAGTGAAACAAAAAGCAAGCGGGGGGTATCCTACGAGCAGTACTTC,CASSETKSKRGVSYEQYF
TRBV6-1,-,few,TRBJ2-3,TGTGCCAGCAGTACGGGACACACAGATACGCAGTATTTT,CASSTGHTDTQYF
TRBV5-1,-,-,TRBJ1-6,TGCGCCAGCAGCTTACGCAGCGGGGGTACCTATAATTCACCCCTCCACTTT,CASSLRSGGTYNSPLHF
TRBV5-6,-,-,TRBJ2-1,TGTGCCAGCAGCTTGGTTGGGAGGAGCTCCTACAATGAGCAGTTCTTC,CASSLVGRSSYNEQFF
TRBV4-1,-,-,TRBJ1-2,TGCGCCAGCAGCCAAGATCACGAGAACTATGGCTACACCTTC,CASSQDHENYGYTF
TRBV19,TRBD2,-,TRBJ2-1,TGTGCCAGTAGTATACAAACTAGCGCGAGGTACAATGAGCAGTTCTTC,CASSIQTSARYNEQFF
TRBV6-1,-,-,TRBJ1-5,TGTGCCAGCGCCGATACTCCTAATCAGCCCCAGCATTTT,CASADTPNQPQHF
TRBV4-2,TRBD2,few,TRBJ2-5,TGTGCCAGCAGTCCTAGCGGGGGGCTTGGAGAGACCCAGTACTTC,CASSPSGGLGETQYF
TRBV28,TRBD1,-,TRBJ1-4,TGTGCCAGCAGTTTGGCGACAGGGTCTGAAAAACTGTTTTTT,CASSLATGSEKLFF
TRBV18,TRBD1,once,TRBJ1-5,TGTGCCAGCTCACGACAGGGAGGTCAGCCCCAGCATTTT,CASSRQGGQPQHF
TRBV7-2,TRBD2,-,TRBJ2-1,TGTGCCAGCAGCAAGTGGGCGGGGGGGTCCAATGAGCAGTTCTTC,CASSKWAGGSNEQFF
TRBV2,TRBD2,-,TRBJ2-1,TGTGCCAGCAGGAGTAGCGGGAGCGACAATGAGCAGTTCTTC,CASRSSGSDNEQFF
TRBV4-2,-,-,TRBJ2-5,TGTGCCAGCAGCCAAGACTATAGGGCAGGGTCGCAAGAGACCCAGTACTTC,CASSQDYRAGSQETQYF
TRBV7-2,TRBD2,few,TRBJ2-3,TGTGCCAGCAGCTTCGTAAATAGCGGGGGGGATACGCAGTATTTT,CASSFVNSGGDTQYF
TRBV5-1,TRBD1,-,TRBJ2-7,TGCGCCAGCAGCGTTCAGACAGGGTTGGATTCTGGGGAGCAGTACTTC,CASSVQTGLDSGEQYF
TRBV25-1,-,-,TRBJ1-5,TGTGCCAGCAGCTTGGGGGGGGCCCCGGGTAGCAATCAGCCCCAGCATTTT,CASSLGGAPGSNQPQHF
TRBV19,TRBD1,-,TRBJ1-4,TGTGCCAGCCGGGACAGGGCGAATGAAAAACTGTTTTTT,CASRDRANEKLFF
TRBV11-3,-,few,TRBJ1-4,TGTGCCAGCAGCCCCGACGGAGGGAATGAAAAACTGTTTTTT,CASSPDGGNEKLFF